The clone carrying this T cell receptor (beta chain) has only a few counts. The repertoire was sequenced with immunoSEQ multiplex PCR; TCRdb's copy has only in-frame clones and lacks some. The table includes about 27,000 clones, approximately 84% detected once. The germline gives CDR1 SGDLS, CDR2 YYNGEE. The junction had 1 base not matched to a gene; V was cut back by 3 bases and J by 6 bases. This CDR3 has 14 residues. The sample belongs to a study of blood T cell repertoires in COVID-19. Study background: COVID-19 samples from acute and convalescent phases originated in the United States, Italy and Spain.

This TCR derives from an elderly woman with acute or convalescent COVID-19. The sequencing sample was made of peripheral blood. The rearrangement joins TRBV9 to TRBJ1-6; 9 bases agree with TRBD1. The CDR3 loop reads CASSGTGANSPLHF. In nucleotides, the CDR3 is TGTGCCAGCAGCGGGACAGGGGCTAATTCACCCCTCCACTTT.